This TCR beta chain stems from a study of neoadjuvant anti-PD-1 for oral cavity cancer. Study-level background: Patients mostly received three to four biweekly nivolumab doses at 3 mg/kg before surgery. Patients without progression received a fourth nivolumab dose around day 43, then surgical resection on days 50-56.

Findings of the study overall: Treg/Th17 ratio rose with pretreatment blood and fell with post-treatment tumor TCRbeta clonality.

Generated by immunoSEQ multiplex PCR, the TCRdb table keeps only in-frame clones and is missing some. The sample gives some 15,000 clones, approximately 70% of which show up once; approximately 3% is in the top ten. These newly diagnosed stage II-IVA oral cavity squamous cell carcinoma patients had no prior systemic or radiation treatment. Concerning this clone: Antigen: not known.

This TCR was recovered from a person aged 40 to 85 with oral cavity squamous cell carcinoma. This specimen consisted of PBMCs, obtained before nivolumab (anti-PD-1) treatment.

The CDR3 DNA reads TGTGCCAGCACAATGACAACCGATACGCAGTATTTT. Its translation is CASTMTTDTQYF. The J gene is TRBJ2-3, the V gene TRBV6-1; D uncertain. CDR1 and CDR2 (germline): MNHNS, SASEGT. With 7 bases removed from V and 6 bases from J, the gap between germline ends came to 11 bases. This CDR3 comprises 12 residues.